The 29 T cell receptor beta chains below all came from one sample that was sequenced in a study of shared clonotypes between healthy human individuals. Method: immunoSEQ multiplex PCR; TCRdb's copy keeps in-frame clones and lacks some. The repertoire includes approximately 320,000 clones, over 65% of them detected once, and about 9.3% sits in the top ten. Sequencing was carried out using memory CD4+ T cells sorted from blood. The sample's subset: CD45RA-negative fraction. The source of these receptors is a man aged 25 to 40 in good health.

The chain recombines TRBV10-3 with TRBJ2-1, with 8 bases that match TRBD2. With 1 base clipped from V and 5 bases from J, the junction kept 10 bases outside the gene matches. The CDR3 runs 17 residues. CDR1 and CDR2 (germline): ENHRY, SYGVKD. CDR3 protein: CAISEFLAGLGDNEQFF. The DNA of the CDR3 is TGTGCCATCAGTGAGTTTTTAGCGGGACTTGGGGACAATGAGCAGTTCTTC.

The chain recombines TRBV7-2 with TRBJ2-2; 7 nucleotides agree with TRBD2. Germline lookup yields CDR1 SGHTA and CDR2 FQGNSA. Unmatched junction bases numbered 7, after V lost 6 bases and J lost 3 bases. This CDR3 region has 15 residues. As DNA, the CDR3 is TGTGCCAGCAGGACCGGGACTACATACACCGGGGAGCTGTTTTTT. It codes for CASRTGTTYTGELFF.

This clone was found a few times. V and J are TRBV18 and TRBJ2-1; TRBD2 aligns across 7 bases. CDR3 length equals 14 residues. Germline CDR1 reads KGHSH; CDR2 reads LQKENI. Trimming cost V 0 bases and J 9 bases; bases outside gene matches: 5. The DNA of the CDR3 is TGTGCCAGCTCACCACCGTCTAGCGGCGCTGAGCAGTTCTTC. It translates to CASSPPSSGAEQFF.

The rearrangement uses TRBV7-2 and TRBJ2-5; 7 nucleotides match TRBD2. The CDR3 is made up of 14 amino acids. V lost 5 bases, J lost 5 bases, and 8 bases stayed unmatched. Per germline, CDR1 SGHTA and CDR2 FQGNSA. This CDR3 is CASSHPSGRETQYF. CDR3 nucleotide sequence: TGTGCCAGCAGCCACCCTAGCGGTAGGGAGACCCAGTACTTC.

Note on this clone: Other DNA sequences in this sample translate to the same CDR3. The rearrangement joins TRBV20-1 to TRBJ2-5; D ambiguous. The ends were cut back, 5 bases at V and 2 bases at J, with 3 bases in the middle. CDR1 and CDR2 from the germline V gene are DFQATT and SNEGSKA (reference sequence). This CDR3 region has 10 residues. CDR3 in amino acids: CSAQQETQYF. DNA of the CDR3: TGCAGTGCTCAACAAGAGACCCAGTACTTC.

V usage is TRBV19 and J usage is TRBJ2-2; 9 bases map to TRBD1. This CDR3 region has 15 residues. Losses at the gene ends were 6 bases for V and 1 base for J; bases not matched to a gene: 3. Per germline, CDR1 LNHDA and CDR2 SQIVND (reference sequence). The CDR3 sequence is CASRQTGGNTGELFF. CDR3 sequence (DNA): TGTGCCAGTAGACAGACAGGGGGGAACACCGGGGAGCTGTTTTTT. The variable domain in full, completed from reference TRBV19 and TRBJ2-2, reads DGGITQSPKYLFRKEGQNVTLSCEQNLNHDAMYWYRQDPGQGLRLIYYSQIVNDFQKGDIAEGYSVSREKKESFPLTVTSAQKNPTAFYLCASRQTGGNTGELFFGEGSRLTVL.

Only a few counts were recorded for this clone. CDR3 sequence reads: CASSQRGRAGAGNEQFF. The CDR3 DNA reads TGTGCCAGCAGTCAACGAGGCCGGGCAGGGGCTGGGAATGAGCAGTTCTTC. The chain has TRBV27 and TRBJ2-1; D may be TRBD1 (6 bases). V was pared by 5 bases and J by 7 bases, with 24 bases between. Germline loops: CDR1 MNHEY, CDR2 SMNVEV (reference sequence). This CDR3 region has 17 residues.

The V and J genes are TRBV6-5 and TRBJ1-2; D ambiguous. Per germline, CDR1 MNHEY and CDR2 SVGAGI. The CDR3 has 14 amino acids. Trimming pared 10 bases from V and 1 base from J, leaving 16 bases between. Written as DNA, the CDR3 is TGTGCCACCCTAAAAGACGGACTTAACTATGGCTACACCTTC. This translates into CATLKDGLNYGYTF.

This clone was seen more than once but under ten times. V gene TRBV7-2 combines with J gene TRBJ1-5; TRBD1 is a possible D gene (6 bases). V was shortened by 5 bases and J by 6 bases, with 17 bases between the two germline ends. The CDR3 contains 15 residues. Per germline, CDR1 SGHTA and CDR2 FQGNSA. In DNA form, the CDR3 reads TGTGCCAGCAGCATAACGTGGGGGCAGAGTCAGCCCCAGCATTTT. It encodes CASSITWGQSQPQHF. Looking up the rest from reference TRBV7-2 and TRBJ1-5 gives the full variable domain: GAGVSQSPSNKVTEKGKDVELRCDPISGHTALYWYRQSLGQGLEFLIYFQGNSAPDKSGLPSDRFSAERTGGSVSTLTIQRTQQEDSAVYLCASSITWGQSQPQHFGDGTRLSIL.

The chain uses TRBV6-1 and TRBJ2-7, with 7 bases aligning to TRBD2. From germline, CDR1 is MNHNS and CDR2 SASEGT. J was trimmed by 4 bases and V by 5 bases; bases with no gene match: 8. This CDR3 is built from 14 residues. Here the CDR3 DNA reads TGTGCCAGCAGTCCGACGGGACTAAGATACGAGCAGTACTTC. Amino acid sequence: CASSPTGLRYEQYF.

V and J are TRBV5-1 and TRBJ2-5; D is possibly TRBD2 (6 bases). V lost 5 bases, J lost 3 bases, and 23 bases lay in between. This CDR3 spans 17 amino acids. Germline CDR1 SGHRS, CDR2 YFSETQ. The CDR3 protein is CASRVGLARPSEETQYF. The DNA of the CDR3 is TGCGCCAGCAGAGTGGGTCTTGCGCGACCTAGCGAAGAGACCCAGTACTTC.

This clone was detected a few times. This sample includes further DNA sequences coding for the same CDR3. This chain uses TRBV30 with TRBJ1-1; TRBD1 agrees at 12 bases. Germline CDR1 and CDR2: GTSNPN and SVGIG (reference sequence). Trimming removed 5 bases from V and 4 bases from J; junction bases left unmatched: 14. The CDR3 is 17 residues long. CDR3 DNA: TGTGCCTGGGAATCCGGGACAGGGGGCTTGTGGGGCACTGAAGCTTTCTTT. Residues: CAWESGTGGLWGTEAFF.

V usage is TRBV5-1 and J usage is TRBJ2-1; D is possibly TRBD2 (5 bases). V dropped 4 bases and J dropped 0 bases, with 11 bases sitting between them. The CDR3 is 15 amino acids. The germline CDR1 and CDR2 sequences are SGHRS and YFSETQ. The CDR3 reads CASSPMDFSYNEQFF. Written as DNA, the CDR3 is TGCGCCAGCAGCCCGATGGACTTCTCCTACAATGAGCAGTTCTTC.

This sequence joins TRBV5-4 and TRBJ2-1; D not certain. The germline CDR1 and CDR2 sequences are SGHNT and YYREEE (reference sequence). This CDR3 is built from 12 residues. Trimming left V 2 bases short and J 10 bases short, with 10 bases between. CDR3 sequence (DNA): TGTGCCAGCAGCTTTGGGGTGGGCGAGCAGTTCTTC. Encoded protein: CASSFGVGEQFF. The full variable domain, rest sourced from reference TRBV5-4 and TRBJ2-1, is ETGVTQSPTHLIKTRGQQVTLRCSSQSGHNTVSWYQQALGQGPQFIFQYYREEENGRGNFPPRFSGLQFPNYSSELNVNALELDDSALYLCASSFGVGEQFFGPGTRLTVL.

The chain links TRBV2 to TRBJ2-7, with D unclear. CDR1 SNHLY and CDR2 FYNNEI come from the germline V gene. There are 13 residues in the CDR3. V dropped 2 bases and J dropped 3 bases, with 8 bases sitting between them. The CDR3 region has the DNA TGTGCCAGCAGTGAACCTCCCCGCTACGAGCAGTACTTC. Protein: CASSEPPRYEQYF.

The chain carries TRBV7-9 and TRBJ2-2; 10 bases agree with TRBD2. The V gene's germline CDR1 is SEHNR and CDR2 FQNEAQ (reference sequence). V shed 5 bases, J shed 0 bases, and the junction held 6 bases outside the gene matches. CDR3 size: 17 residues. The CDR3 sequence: CASSTGTSETNTGELFF. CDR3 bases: TGTGCCAGCAGCACAGGGACTAGCGAAACGAACACCGGGGAGCTGTTTTTT. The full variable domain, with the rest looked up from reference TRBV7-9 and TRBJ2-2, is DTGVSQNPRHKITKRGQNVTFRCDPISEHNRLYWYRQTLGQGPEFLTYFQNEAQLEKSRLLSDRFSAERPKGSFSTLEIQRTEQGDSAMYLCASSTGTSETNTGELFFGEGSRLTVL.

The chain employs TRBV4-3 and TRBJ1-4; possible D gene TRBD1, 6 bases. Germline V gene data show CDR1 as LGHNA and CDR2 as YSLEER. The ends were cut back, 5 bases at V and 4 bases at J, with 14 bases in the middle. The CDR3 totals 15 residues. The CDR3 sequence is CASSSRDTRNEKLFF. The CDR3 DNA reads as TGCGCCAGCAGCTCCCGGGACACCCGTAATGAAAAACTGTTTTTT.

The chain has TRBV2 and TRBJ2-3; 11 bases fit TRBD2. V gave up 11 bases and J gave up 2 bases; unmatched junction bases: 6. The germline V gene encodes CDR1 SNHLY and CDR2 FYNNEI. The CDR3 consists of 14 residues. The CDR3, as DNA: TGTGCCGGGACTAGCGGCCTTGACACAGATACGCAGTATTTT. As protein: CAGTSGLDTDTQYF.

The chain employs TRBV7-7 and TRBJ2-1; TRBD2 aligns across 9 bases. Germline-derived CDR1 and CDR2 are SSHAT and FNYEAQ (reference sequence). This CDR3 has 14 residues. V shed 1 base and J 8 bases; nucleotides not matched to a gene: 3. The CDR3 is CASSLVAGGDEQFF. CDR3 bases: TGTGCCAGCAGCTTAGTTGCGGGGGGGGATGAGCAGTTCTTC.

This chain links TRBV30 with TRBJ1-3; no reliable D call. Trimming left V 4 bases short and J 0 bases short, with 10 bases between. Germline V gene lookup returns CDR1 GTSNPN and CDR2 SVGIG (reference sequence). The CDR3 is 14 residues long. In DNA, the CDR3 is TGTGCCTGGAATTCCGGTGACTCTGGAAACACCATATATTTT. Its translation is CAWNSGDSGNTIYF.

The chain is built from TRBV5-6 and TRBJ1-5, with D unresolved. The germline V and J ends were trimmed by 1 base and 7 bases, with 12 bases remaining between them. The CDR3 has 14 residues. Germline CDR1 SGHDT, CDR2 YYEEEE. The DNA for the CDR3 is TGTGCCAGCAGCTTGTCTGGAAACTGGCAGCCCCAGCATTTT. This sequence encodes CASSLSGNWQPQHF.

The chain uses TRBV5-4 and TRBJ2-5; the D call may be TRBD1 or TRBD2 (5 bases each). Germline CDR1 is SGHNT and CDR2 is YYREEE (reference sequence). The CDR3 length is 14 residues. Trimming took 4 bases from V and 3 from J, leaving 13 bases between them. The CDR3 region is CASSPGRNKETQYF. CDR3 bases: TGTGCCAGCAGCCCGGGACGTAATAAAGAGACCCAGTACTTC.

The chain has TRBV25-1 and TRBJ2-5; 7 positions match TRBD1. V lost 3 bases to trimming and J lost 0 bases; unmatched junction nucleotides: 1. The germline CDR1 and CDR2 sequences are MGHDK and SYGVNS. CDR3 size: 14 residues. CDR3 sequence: CASSDGTDQETQYF. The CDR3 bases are TGTGCCAGCAGTGACGGGACAGACCAAGAGACCCAGTACTTC.

CDR3 in DNA: TGTGCCAGCACCATGGGCCAATACAATGAGCAGTTCTTC. It translates to CASTMGQYNEQFF. The V gene is TRBV2, the J gene TRBJ2-1; no reliable D call. This CDR3 spans 13 amino acids. Trimming removed 7 bases from V and 4 bases from J, with 11 bases in between. CDR1 and CDR2 from the germline V gene are SNHLY and FYNNEI.

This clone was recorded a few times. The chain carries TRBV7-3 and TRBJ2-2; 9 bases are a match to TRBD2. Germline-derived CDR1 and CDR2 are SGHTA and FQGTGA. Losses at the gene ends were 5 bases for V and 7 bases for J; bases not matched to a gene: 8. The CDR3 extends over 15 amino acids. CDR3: CASSQSSGIGGELFF. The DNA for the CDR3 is TGTGCCAGCAGCCAATCTAGCGGGATAGGCGGGGAGCTGTTTTTT.

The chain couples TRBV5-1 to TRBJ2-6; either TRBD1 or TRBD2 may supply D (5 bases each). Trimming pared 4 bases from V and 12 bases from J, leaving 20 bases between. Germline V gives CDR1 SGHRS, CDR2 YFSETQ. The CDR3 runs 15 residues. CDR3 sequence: CASSPGLTPSGVLTF. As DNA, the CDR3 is TGCGCCAGCAGCCCGGGGCTAACCCCTAGTGGCGTCCTGACTTTC. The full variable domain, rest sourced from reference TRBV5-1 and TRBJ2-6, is KAGVTQTPRYLIKTRGQQVTLSCSPISGHRSVSWYQQTPGQGLQFLFEYFSETQRNKGNFPGRFSGRQFSNSRSEMNVSTLELGDSALYLCASSPGLTPSGVLTFGAGSRLTVL.

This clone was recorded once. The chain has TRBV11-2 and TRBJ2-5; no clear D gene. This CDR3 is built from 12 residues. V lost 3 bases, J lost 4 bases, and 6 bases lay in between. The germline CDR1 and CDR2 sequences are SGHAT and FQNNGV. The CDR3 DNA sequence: TGTGCCAGCAGCTTTTCTGGAGAGACCCAGTACTTC. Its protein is CASSFSGETQYF.

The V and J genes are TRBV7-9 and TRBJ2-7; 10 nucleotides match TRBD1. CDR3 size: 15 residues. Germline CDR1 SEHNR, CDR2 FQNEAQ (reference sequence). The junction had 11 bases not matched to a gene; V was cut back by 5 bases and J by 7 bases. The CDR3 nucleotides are TGTGCCAGCAGCGGTCCGGGACAGGGGTATTGGGAGCAGTACTTC. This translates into CASSGPGQGYWEQYF.

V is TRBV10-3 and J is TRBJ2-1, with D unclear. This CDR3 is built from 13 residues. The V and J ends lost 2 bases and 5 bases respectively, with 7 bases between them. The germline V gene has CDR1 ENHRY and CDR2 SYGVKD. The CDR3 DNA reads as TGTGCCATCAGTGAGCGCCTGGACAATGAGCAGTTCTTC. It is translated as CAISERLDNEQFF.